These 32 T cell receptor beta chains were sequenced from one sample in a study of siplizumab effects on memory and regulatory T cells (dated by TCRdb to between 2019 and 2020). Library method: the immunoSEQ multiplex PCR assay. TCRdb re-hosts the immuneACCESS table, in-frame sequences only. Its copies lack some clones; in the studies checked, an unresolved V gene accounts for under half of them, and the cause for the rest is not known. Counted in this sample were 75,000 to 100,000 clones; around 94% of them appeared once. Of the sample, approximately 1.2% is held by the ten largest clones. Sequencing input: non-Treg CD4+ T cells sorted from blood. This sample's cell subset or site label indicates: FACS-sorted unstimulated CD4+ non-regulatory T cells. The receptors come from a human donor in good health.

In regard to this clone: Distinct nucleotide sequences in the sample also encode this CDR3. The chain joins TRBV10-1 to TRBJ2-7; D is undetermined. CDR1 and CDR2 from the germline V gene are WNHNN and SYGVQD (reference sequence). This CDR3 has 11 amino acids. Trimming shortened V by 3 bases and J by 3 bases, and 3 bases separated the two germline ends. The CDR3 DNA reads TGCGCCAGCAGTGACGGCTACGAGCAGTACTTC. Protein: CASSDGYEQYF.

The V call is TRBV28, the J call TRBJ1-2; tentatively, D is TRBD1 (6 bases). Trimming left V 6 bases short and J 1 base short, with 9 bases between. The CDR3 spans 13 residues. Germline-derived CDR1 and CDR2 are MDHEN and SYDVKM. CDR3 region: CASSLDSNYGYTF. CDR3 bases: TGTGCCAGCAGCTTGGACAGTAACTATGGCTACACCTTC.

This clone came up once. The chain employs TRBV5-8 and TRBJ1-3; D is possibly TRBD1 (5 bases). Germline V gives CDR1 SGHTS, CDR2 YDEGEE. Deletions cut 0 bases from V and 0 bases from J, with 13 bases between. The CDR3 covers 17 residues. CDR3 residues: CASSLELSGVSGNTIYF. CDR3 bases: TGTGCCAGCAGCTTGGAACTTTCGGGGGTCTCTGGAAACACCATATATTTT.

The genes are TRBV5-1 and TRBJ2-1, with TRBD2 identical over 12 bases. J lost 7 bases, V lost 3 bases, and 8 bases had no gene match. CDR1 and CDR2 (germline): SGHRS, YFSETQ. This CDR3 comprises 16 residues. CDR3 residues: CASSWVTSGRRNEQFF. The CDR3 DNA is TGCGCCAGCAGCTGGGTGACTAGCGGGAGAAGGAATGAGCAGTTCTTC.

This clone was seen a single time. The chain couples TRBV14 to TRBJ1-3; D ambiguous. Trimming cost V 1 base and J 5 bases, with 12 bases left between them. The CDR3 runs 15 residues. The V gene's germline CDR1 is SGHDN and CDR2 FVKESK. CDR3 in amino acids: CASSQAQQRRNTIYF. For the CDR3, the DNA is TGTGCCAGCAGCCAAGCCCAACAGAGAAGAAACACCATATATTTT.

The chain joins TRBV28 to TRBJ1-3, with 8 nucleotides matching TRBD1. There are 17 residues in the CDR3. V lost 5 bases, J lost 2 bases, and 11 bases stayed unmatched. Germline V gene sequence: CDR1 MDHEN, CDR2 SYDVKM. For the CDR3, the DNA is TGTGCCAGCAGTCCCCAGAGACAGGGGCCGGCTGGAAACACCATATATTTT. This gives the protein CASSPQRQGPAGNTIYF.

This rearrangement joins TRBV5-1 to TRBJ2-7; D is unresolved. This CDR3 is 14 amino acids long. V was clipped by 0 bases and J by 1 base, with 8 bases between them. Germline assignment: CDR1 SGHRS and CDR2 YFSETQ. CDR3 bases: TGCGCCAGCAGCTTGGTGGCAGGTTCCTACGAGCAGTACTTC. It yields the protein CASSLVAGSYEQYF.

The rearrangement links TRBV6-4 to TRBJ2-3; 11 nucleotides agree with TRBD1. Per the germline V gene, CDR1 is MRHNA and CDR2 is SNTAGT. Unmatched junction bases numbered 6, after V lost 8 bases and J lost 11 bases. The CDR3 totals 12 residues. The CDR3 DNA sequence: TGTGCCAGCGGACAGGGGGCCGGTCGGCAGTATTTT. Translating it yields CASGQGAGRQYF.

The chain recombines TRBV7-9 with TRBJ1-4; no reliable D call. Deletions cut 5 bases from V and 8 bases from J, with 12 bases between. This CDR3 is 13 amino acids long. The germline CDR1 and CDR2 sequences are SEHNR and FQNEAQ (reference sequence). In nucleotides, the CDR3 is TGTGCCAGCAGCGCCCGGGCTGGCGAAAAACTGTTTTTT. This codes for CASSARAGEKLFF. Combining the CDR3 with reference TRBV7-9 and TRBJ1-4 gives the whole variable domain DTGVSQNPRHKITKRGQNVTFRCDPISEHNRLYWYRQTLGQGPEFLTYFQNEAQLEKSRLLSDRFSAERPKGSFSTLEIQRTEQGDSAMYLCASSARAGEKLFFGSGTQLSVL.

The chain uses TRBV27 and TRBJ1-5; a weak D match, TRBD1 (6 bases). Germline loops: CDR1 MNHEY, CDR2 SMNVEV (reference sequence). The ends were cut back, 2 bases at V and 6 bases at J, with 11 bases in the middle. This CDR3 is 14 amino acids long. The CDR3 loop reads CASSLRQGSQPQHF. In DNA, the CDR3 is TGTGCCAGCAGTTTACGGCAGGGGAGTCAGCCCCAGCATTTT.

V is TRBV11-2 and J is TRBJ2-4; TRBD1 aligns across 10 bases. Germline values: CDR1 SGHAT, CDR2 FQNNGV. CDR3 length: 14 amino acids. J was trimmed by 8 bases and V by 5 bases; bases with no gene match: 6. The CDR3 protein is CASSEFGQGDIQYF. The CDR3, as DNA: TGTGCCAGCAGCGAGTTTGGACAGGGGGACATTCAGTACTTC.

This clone appeared once. The rearrangement uses TRBV19 and TRBJ2-7; TRBD1 matches 7 bases. The CDR3 has 19 residues. V shed 1 base, J shed 3 bases, and the junction held 18 bases outside the gene matches. Germline CDR1 reads LNHDA; CDR2 reads SQIVND (reference sequence). The CDR3 loop is CASSIGVGTELIPIYEQYF. CDR3 DNA sequence: TGTGCCAGTAGTATAGGCGTCGGGACAGAGCTAATACCGATCTACGAGCAGTACTTC.

The chain joins TRBV6-5 to TRBJ2-1; 9 bases agree with TRBD2. J lost 6 bases, V lost 2 bases, and 5 bases had no gene match. CDR1 and CDR2 from the germline V gene are MNHEY and SVGAGI. The length of the CDR3 is 15 residues. The CDR3 DNA sequence: TGTGCCAGCAGTTACCACCAGACTAGCGGCAATGAGCAGTTCTTC. It specifies CASSYHQTSGNEQFF.

The gene calls are TRBV5-4 and TRBJ1-3, with 8 bases aligning to TRBD1. Trimming cost V 2 bases and J 4 bases; bases outside gene matches: 5. The CDR3 is made up of 15 amino acids. Germline V CDR1 and CDR2: SGHNT, YYREEE (reference sequence). In nucleotides, the CDR3 is TGTGCCAGCAGCTTTCAGGGGGCGCCGGGAAACACCATATATTTT. Translated: CASSFQGAPGNTIYF.

V is TRBV29-1 and J is TRBJ2-4; possibly TRBD1 or TRBD2 for D (5 bases each). The germline V gene has CDR1 SQVTM and CDR2 ANQGSEA. The CDR3 sequence is 15 residues long. Trimming took off 3 bases at V and 3 bases at J, with 15 bases between the two ends. CDR3 DNA: TGCAGCGTTGAGTATTGGGGGTATGGCAAAAACATTCAGTACTTC. Translated, it gives CSVEYWGYGKNIQYF.

In this sample, this clone turned up a few times. Other DNA sequences within the sample encode an identical CDR3. The V gene is TRBV11-2, the J gene TRBJ2-1; no definite D call. The CDR3 is 15 amino acids. CDR1 is SGHAT and CDR2 is FQNNGV in the germline V gene. Trimming removed 0 bases at V and 0 bases at J, with 6 bases between. CDR3: CASSLDRSSYNEQFF. CDR3 DNA sequence: TGTGCCAGCAGCTTAGATCGAAGCTCCTACAATGAGCAGTTCTTC.

This clone came up once. The rearrangement joins TRBV10-3 to TRBJ2-7; perhaps TRBD2 as D (5 bases). V lost 8 bases and J 3 bases, leaving 11 bases between the germline ends. The V gene's germline CDR1 is ENHRY and CDR2 SYGVKD. CDR3 size: 12 residues. The CDR3 DNA reads TGTGCCATCTCCCGTGGGAGCTACGAGCAGTACTTC. This encodes CAISRGSYEQYF.

The chain has TRBV5-4 and TRBJ2-2; tentatively, D is TRBD2 (6 bases). V lost 4 bases and J lost 0, with 13 bases in between. The CDR3 extends over 16 amino acids. Per the germline V gene, CDR1 is SGHNT and CDR2 is YYREEE (reference sequence). The CDR3 reads CASSLLGLSNTGELFF. DNA of the CDR3: TGTGCCAGCAGCCTTTTGGGACTTTCGAACACCGGGGAGCTGTTTTTT.

V and J are TRBV7-9 and TRBJ2-1; the D gene is possibly TRBD1 (6 bases). The length of the CDR3 is 14 residues. V was clipped by 0 bases and J by 7 bases, with 10 bases between them. The germline V gene has CDR1 SEHNR and CDR2 FQNEAQ (reference sequence). The chain's CDR3 is CASSLAIRGNEQFF. CDR3 DNA sequence: TGTGCCAGCAGCTTAGCAATAAGGGGGAATGAGCAGTTCTTC. Supplemented by reference TRBV7-9 and TRBJ2-1, the full variable domain reads DTGVSQNPRHKITKRGQNVTFRCDPISEHNRLYWYRQTLGQGPEFLTYFQNEAQLEKSRLLSDRFSAERPKGSFSTLEIQRTEQGDSAMYLCASSLAIRGNEQFFGPGTRLTVL.

The V call is TRBV25-1, the J call TRBJ2-2; 7 nucleotides align to TRBD2. J was trimmed by 4 bases and V by 3 bases; bases with no gene match: 11. Germline V gives CDR1 MGHDK, CDR2 SYGVNS. The CDR3 sequence is 17 residues long. CDR3 region: CASSDTLGGGSTGELFF. In DNA, the CDR3 is TGTGCCAGCAGTGACACTCTAGGAGGCGGGAGCACCGGGGAGCTGTTTTTT. Filled out from reference TRBV25-1 and TRBJ2-2, the complete variable domain reads EADIYQTPRYLVIGTGKKITLECSQTMGHDKMYWYQQDPGMELHLIHYSYGVNSTEKGDLSSESTVSRIRTEHFPLTLESARPSHTSQYLCASSDTLGGGSTGELFFGEGSRLTVL.

The chain uses TRBV30 and TRBJ1-5; 9 bases agree with TRBD1. This CDR3 region has 17 residues. The ends lost 2 bases at V and 0 bases at J; junction bases unmatched: 8. The germline V gene has CDR1 GTSNPN and CDR2 SVGIG (reference sequence). CDR3 nucleotide sequence: TGTGCCTGGAGTATACAGGGGGCGCGAAATAGCAATCAGCCCCAGCATTTT. Its protein is CAWSIQGARNSNQPQHF.

The CDR3 nucleotides read TGTGCCAGCAGCTTAGAAGTCTTGTACAATGAGCAGTTCTTC. Protein sequence: CASSLEVLYNEQFF. The chain has TRBV7-2 and TRBJ2-1; D unresolved. There are 14 residues in the CDR3. Germline-derived CDR1 and CDR2 are SGHTA and FQGNSA. The V end lost 1 base, the J end lost 4 bases, and 8 bases lay between the germline ends. The entire variable domain, with the rest obtained from reference TRBV7-2 and TRBJ2-1, is as follows: GAGVSQSPSNKVTEKGKDVELRCDPISGHTALYWYRQSLGQGLEFLIYFQGNSAPDKSGLPSDRFSAERTGGSVSTLTIQRTQQEDSAVYLCASSLEVLYNEQFFGPGTRLTVL.

The genes are TRBV19 and TRBJ2-7; D might be TRBD1 or TRBD2, each matching 5 bases. Trimming shortened V by 3 bases and J by 6 bases, and 12 bases separated the two germline ends. The CDR3 has 13 amino acids. The germline V gene encodes CDR1 LNHDA and CDR2 SQIVND (reference sequence). The CDR3 nucleotides are TGTGCCAGTAGTATGGACAAGGGGAGCGAGCAGTACTTC. Translation: CASSMDKGSEQYF. Based on the CDR3 plus reference TRBV19 and TRBJ2-7, the full variable domain is DGGITQSPKYLFRKEGQNVTLSCEQNLNHDAMYWYRQDPGQGLRLIYYSQIVNDFQKGDIAEGYSVSREKKESFPLTVTSAQKNPTAFYLCASSMDKGSEQYFGPGTRLTVT.

The J gene is TRBJ2-7, the V gene TRBV7-8, with 8 nucleotides matching TRBD2. J was trimmed by 2 bases and V by 4 bases; bases with no gene match: 13. CDR3 size: 17 residues. The germline V gene encodes CDR1 SGHVS and CDR2 FQNEAQ. The CDR3 nucleotides are TGTGCCAGCAGCTCCCGTAACAGAGCGGGAGTGGCCTACGAGCAGTACTTC. Encoded protein: CASSSRNRAGVAYEQYF.

There are a few counts of this clone. In DNA, the CDR3 is TGTGCCTGGAGTGGAAACGGGAACACTGAAGCTTTCTTT. Translated: CAWSGNGNTEAFF. The rearrangement links TRBV30 to TRBJ1-1, with unresolved D. The CDR3 consists of 13 residues. Germline loops: CDR1 GTSNPN, CDR2 SVGIG (reference sequence). V was pared by 1 base and J by 1 base, with 7 bases between.

The chain employs TRBV7-9 and TRBJ1-4, with unresolved D. Germline V CDR1 and CDR2: SEHNR, FQNEAQ (reference sequence). The CDR3 contains 14 residues. V was cut by 3 bases and J by 0 bases, with 5 bases left in between. In nucleotides, the CDR3 is TGTGCCAGCAGCTTTATCGCAACTAATGAAAAACTGTTTTTT. As protein: CASSFIATNEKLFF.

V gene TRBV5-8 combines with J gene TRBJ2-2; D is unclear. Germline V gene data show CDR1 as SGHTS and CDR2 as YDEGEE. V lost 1 base and J lost 1, with 11 bases in between. This CDR3 has 16 amino acids. CDR3 sequence: CASSLRFFRNTGELFF. The DNA of the CDR3 is TGTGCCAGCAGCTTGAGGTTTTTCCGGAACACCGGGGAGCTGTTTTTT. Full variable domain (missing parts from reference TRBV5-8 and TRBJ2-2): EAGVTQSPTHLIKTRGQQATLRCSPISGHTSVYWYQQALGLGLQFLLWYDEGEERNRGNFPPRFSGRQFPNYSSELNVNALELEDSALYLCASSLRFFRNTGELFFGEGSRLTVL.

To note about this clone: This sample also contains other DNA sequences that code for the same CDR3. The rearrangement joins TRBV5-1 to TRBJ2-1; D not resolved. Trimming cost V 4 bases and J 8 bases, with 13 bases left between them. Germline CDR1 reads SGHRS; CDR2 reads YFSETQ. There are 13 residues in the CDR3. The CDR3 nucleotides are TGCGCCAGCAGCGTTCGTTCCGGTTATGAGCAGTTCTTC. The encoded protein is CASSVRSGYEQFF.

The chain has TRBV19 and TRBJ2-2, with 8 bases matching TRBD2. V lost 1 base and J lost 5; bases outside the gene matches: 6. The CDR3 length is 16 residues. The germline CDR1 and CDR2 sequences are LNHDA and SQIVND (reference sequence). CDR3 sequence reads: CASSIVGLALTGELFF. The DNA for the CDR3 is TGTGCCAGTAGTATAGTCGGACTAGCCTTGACCGGGGAGCTGTTTTTT.

The V and J genes are TRBV19 and TRBJ2-1; a possible D gene is TRBD2 (5 bases). The CDR3 contains 14 residues. The germline V gene has CDR1 LNHDA and CDR2 SQIVND (reference sequence). The V gene lost 6 bases and the J gene lost 4 bases, with 13 bases spanning the gap. CDR3 in amino acids: CASRFGGSYNEQFF. CDR3 bases: TGTGCCAGTAGGTTTGGAGGTAGTTACAATGAGCAGTTCTTC.

The chain uses TRBV5-6 and TRBJ2-5, with unresolved D. CDR1 SGHDT and CDR2 YYEEEE come from the germline V gene. The V end lost 4 bases, the J end lost 5 bases, and 12 bases lay between the germline ends. This CDR3 has 13 amino acids. DNA for the CDR3: TGTGCCAGCAGCCCACAGTATTTGGAGACCCAGTACTTC. Translation: CASSPQYLETQYF.

The chain is built from TRBV2 and TRBJ2-7; 13 bases fit TRBD2. The V and J ends lost 6 bases and 4 bases, in that order; junction bases with no gene match: 6. This CDR3 has 15 residues. The germline V gene encodes CDR1 SNHLY and CDR2 FYNNEI. The DNA of the CDR3 is TGTGCCAGCAGACCCAGGGGACTAGCGGGATACGAGCAGTACTTC. It translates to CASRPRGLAGYEQYF.